This TCR beta chain was sequenced for a study of blood T cell repertoires in COVID-19. The table came from immunoSEQ multiplex PCR; TCRdb's copy has only in-frame clones and leaves some out. The sample includes approximately 200,000 clones, about 83% seen only once; the top ten take 18%. Germline lookup yields CDR1 ENHRY and CDR2 SYGVKD. CDR3 length equals 14 residues. The junction had 3 bases not matched to a gene; V was cut back by 4 bases and J by 3 bases. This clonotype was sampled from a person between 65 and 80 years old with COVID-19, enrolled during active disease. Source material: peripheral blood. The rearrangement uses TRBV10-3 and TRBJ2-1; 7 bases map to TRBD1. The CDR3 spells CAISGDSNYNEQFF. The CDR3 DNA is TGTGCCATCAGTGGGGACAGCAACTACAATGAGCAGTTCTTC.